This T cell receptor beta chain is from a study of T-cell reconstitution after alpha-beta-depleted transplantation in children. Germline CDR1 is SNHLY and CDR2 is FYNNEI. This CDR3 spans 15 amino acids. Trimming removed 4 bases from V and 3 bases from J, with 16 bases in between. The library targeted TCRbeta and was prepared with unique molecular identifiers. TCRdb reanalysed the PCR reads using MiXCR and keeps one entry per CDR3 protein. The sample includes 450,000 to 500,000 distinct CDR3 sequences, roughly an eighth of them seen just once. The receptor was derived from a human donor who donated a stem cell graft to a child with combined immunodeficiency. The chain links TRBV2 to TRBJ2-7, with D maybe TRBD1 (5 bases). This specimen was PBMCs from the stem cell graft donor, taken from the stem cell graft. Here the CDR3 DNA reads TGTGCCAGCAGTGCTCCGGTCCAGGGATTCTACGAGCAGTACTTC. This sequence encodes CASSAPVQGFYEQYF. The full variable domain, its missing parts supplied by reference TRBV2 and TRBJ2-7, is EPEVTQTPSHQVTQMGQEVILRCVPISNHLYFYWYRQILGQKVEFLVSFYNNEISEKSEIFDDQFSVERPDGSNFTLKIRSTKLEDSAMYFCASSAPVQGFYEQYFGPGTRLTVT.